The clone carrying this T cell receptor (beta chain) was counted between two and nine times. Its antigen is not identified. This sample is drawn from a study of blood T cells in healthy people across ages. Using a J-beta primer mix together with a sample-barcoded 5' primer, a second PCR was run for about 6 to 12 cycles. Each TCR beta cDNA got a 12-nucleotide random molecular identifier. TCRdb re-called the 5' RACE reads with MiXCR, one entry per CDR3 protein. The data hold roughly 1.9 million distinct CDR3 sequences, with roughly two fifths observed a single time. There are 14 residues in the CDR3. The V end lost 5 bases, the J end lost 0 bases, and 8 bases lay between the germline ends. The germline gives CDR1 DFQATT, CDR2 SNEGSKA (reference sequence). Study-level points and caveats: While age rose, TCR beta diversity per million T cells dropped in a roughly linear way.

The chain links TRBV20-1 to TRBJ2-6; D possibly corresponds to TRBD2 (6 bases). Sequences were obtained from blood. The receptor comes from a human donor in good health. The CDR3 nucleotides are TGCAGTGCTTGGAGGGTCTCTGGGGCCAACGTCCTGACTTTC. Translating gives CSAWRVSGANVLTF.